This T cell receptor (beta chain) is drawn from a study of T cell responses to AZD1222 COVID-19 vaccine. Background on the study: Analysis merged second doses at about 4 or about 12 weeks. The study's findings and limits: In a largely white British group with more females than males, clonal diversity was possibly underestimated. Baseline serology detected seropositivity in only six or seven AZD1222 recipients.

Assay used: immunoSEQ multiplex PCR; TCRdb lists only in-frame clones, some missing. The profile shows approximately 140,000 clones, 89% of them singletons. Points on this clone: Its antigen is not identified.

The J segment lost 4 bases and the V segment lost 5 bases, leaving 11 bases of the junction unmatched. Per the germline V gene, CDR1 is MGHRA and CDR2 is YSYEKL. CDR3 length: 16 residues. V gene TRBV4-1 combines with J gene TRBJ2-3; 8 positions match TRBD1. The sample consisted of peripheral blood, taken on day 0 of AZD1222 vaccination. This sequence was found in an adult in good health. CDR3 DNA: TGCGCCAGCAGCTCGCCGCTGGACAGGGACCCAGATACGCAGTATTTT. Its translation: CASSSPLDRDPDTQYF.